This T cell receptor (beta chain) was sequenced in a study of blood T cell repertoires in COVID-19. In the study overall: COVID-19 samples, acute and convalescent, were from the United States, Italy and Spain. Sample material is recorded as cDNA or gDNA derived from T cells, B-cell-depleted T cells, or PBMCs.

Per the authors' pipeline: Amplification with reference gene primers provided the estimates of nucleated cell counts. TCRdb's table, derived via immunoSEQ multiplex PCR, lists solely in-frame clones and lacks some. The V and J calls and clone size are taken from that table; D and trimming were inferred from the DNA. The sample carries under 130,000 clones, roughly 80% recorded once. This clone was seen more than once but under ten times. This CDR3 has 15 residues. With 6 bases clipped from V and 3 bases from J, the junction kept 7 bases outside the gene matches. CDR1 is MNHEY, CDR2 SVGAGI, per germline.

The source material was peripheral blood. This sequence joins TRBV6-5 and TRBJ1-4; 7 bases map to TRBD1. The origin of this receptor is a woman aged 80 or over with acute or convalescent COVID-19. The CDR3 spells CASRIQGMANEKLFF. The CDR3 region has the DNA TGTGCCAGCAGGATACAGGGGATGGCTAATGAAAAACTGTTTTTT.